This T cell receptor beta chain originates from a study of blood T cells in healthy people across ages. This clonotype was seen more than once but under ten times. Next came a second PCR, run for about 6 to 12 cycles, which used a sample-barcoded 5' primer along with a J-beta primer mix. TCRdb reanalysed the 5' RACE reads using MiXCR and keeps one entry per CDR3 protein. The sample has approximately 770,000 distinct CDR3 sequences; roughly 60% are singletons. Germline CDR1 reads SGHTA; CDR2 reads FQGNSA. This CDR3 contains 13 residues. The trim removed 6 bases at V and 7 bases at J, leaving 5 bases unmatched.

The V call is TRBV7-2, the J call TRBJ2-7, with 11 nucleotides matching TRBD2. The source of this sequence is a young man in good health. Sequences were obtained from blood. CDR3 sequence: CASRLAGEQEQYF. Here the CDR3 DNA reads TGTGCCAGCAGACTAGCGGGAGAACAGGAGCAGTACTTC.